Sequencing of this TCR beta chain was carried out in a study of cytomegalovirus exposure and HLA in healthy donors. The PCR used 60 Vbeta and 13 Jbeta primers. The protocol was immunoSEQ multiplex PCR, while the TCRdb copy is restricted to in-frame clones and leaves out a portion. This sample has more than 95,000 clones, with approximately 64% found just once. The CDR3 runs 15 residues. The germline V gene has CDR1 MNHNS and CDR2 SASEGT. Trimming stripped 7 bases from V and 0 bases from J, with 10 bases between. V is TRBV6-1 and J is TRBJ1-6; the D is unclear. Input material: PBMCs. The sequence was obtained from a man aged 55-75 years in good health and CMV-seronegative. The CDR3 DNA is TGTGCCAGCACCGCGGAAAGCTCCTATAATTCACCCCTCCACTTT. It is translated as CASTAESSYNSPLHF.